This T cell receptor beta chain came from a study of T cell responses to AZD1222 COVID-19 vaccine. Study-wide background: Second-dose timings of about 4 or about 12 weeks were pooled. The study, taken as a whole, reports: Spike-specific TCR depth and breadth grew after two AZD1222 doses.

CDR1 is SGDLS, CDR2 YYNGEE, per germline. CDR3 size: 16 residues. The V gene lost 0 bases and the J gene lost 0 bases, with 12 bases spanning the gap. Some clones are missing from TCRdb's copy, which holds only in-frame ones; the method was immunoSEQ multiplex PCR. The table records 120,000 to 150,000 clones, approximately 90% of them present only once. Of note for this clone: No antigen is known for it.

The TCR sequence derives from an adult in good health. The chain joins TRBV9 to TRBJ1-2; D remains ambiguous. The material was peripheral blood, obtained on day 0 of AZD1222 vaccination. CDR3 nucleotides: TGTGCCAGCAGCGTAGCTGGGAAACCAGCTAACTATGGCTACACCTTC. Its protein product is CASSVAGKPANYGYTF. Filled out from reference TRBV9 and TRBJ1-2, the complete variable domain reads DSGVTQTPKHLITATGQRVTLRCSPRSGDLSVYWYQQSLDQGLQFLIQYYNGEERAKGNILERFSAQQFPDLHSELNLSSLELGDSALYFCASSVAGKPANYGYTFGSGTRLTVV.